This is a list of T cell receptor beta chains from one sample in a study of blood T cells in healthy people across ages. Each CDR3 protein is one row after TCRdb ran MiXCR on the 5' RACE reads. Of over a million distinct CDR3 sequences listed, about 23% were seen once; the top ten hold around 0.75%. These data were also filed under a second study, of T cells of mothers and their children.

Sequences were obtained from blood. Every receptor here comes from a girl aged 2 to 10 in good health. CDR3s include the opening cysteine and the closing phenylalanine or tryptophan. D genes are given only for firm matches. Some rows mark clone size as missing; the rest say once, few, many or name a class of expanded clone.

CDR3nt	CDR3aa	j_gene	d_gene	v_gene	abundance
TGTGCCAGCAGCGTAGAAGGCGGGAAGGACAATGAGCAGTTCTTC	CASSVEGGKDNEQFF	TRBJ2-1	-	TRBV9	-
TGCAGCTTCAGGACCGGGACAGGGTACCACGAGCAGTACTTC	CSFRTGTGYHEQYF	TRBJ2-7	TRBD1	TRBV29-1	-
TGTGCCAGCAGCCTCCGACAACCCTCTAAAGAGACCCAGTACTTC	CASSLRQPSKETQYF	TRBJ2-5	-	TRBV3-1	-
TGTGCCAGCAGCGTTACTAGCGGGGGGTACAATGAGCAGTTCTTC	CASSVTSGGYNEQFF	TRBJ2-1	TRBD2	TRBV9	-
TGTGCCACCAGCAGAGATCCTGGGGCCAACGTCCTGACTTTC	CATSRDPGANVLTF	TRBJ2-6	-	TRBV15	-
TGCAGCGCCGGGACGGCTGGGGACTTGGACATTCAGTACTTC	CSAGTAGDLDIQYF	TRBJ2-4	-	TRBV29-1	few
TGTGCCAGCAGCTTCATAACAGGGGGCCTCCAAGAGACCCAGTACTTC	CASSFITGGLQETQYF	TRBJ2-5	TRBD1	TRBV7-2	-
TGTGCCACCAGCAGAAAGGAATACAATGAGCAGTTCTTC	CATSRKEYNEQFF	TRBJ2-1	-	TRBV15	few
TGTGCCAGCAGTTCCATCCTGCGAAGGGCTAACAATGAGCAGTTCTTC	CASSSILRRANNEQFF	TRBJ2-1	-	TRBV6-5	few
TGCAGCGTTGATAGGGTTGGGACTAGCACAGATACGCAGTATTTT	CSVDRVGTSTDTQYF	TRBJ2-3	-	TRBV29-1	few
TGTGCCAGCAGCGTAAACGTGCTGAACACCGGGGAGCTGTTTTTT	CASSVNVLNTGELFF	TRBJ2-2	-	TRBV9	few
TGTGCCAGCAGTGAAGCGGGGGGAGTCTATGGCTACACCTTC	CASSEAGGVYGYTF	TRBJ1-2	-	TRBV6-1	few
TGTGCCAGCAGCTTGGATCCGGGACGTAGTTACAATGAGCAGTTCTTC	CASSLDPGRSYNEQFF	TRBJ2-1	-	TRBV5-4	-
TGCAGTGCTAGGGAACGGGACAGCACGCAGTATTTT	CSARERDSTQYF	TRBJ2-3	TRBD1	TRBV20-1	few
TGTGCCAGCAGTCGCCGGGACAGGGCGCTAAGCACAGATACGCAGTATTTT	CASSRRDRALSTDTQYF	TRBJ2-3	TRBD1	TRBV6-2/TRBV6-3	few
TGTGCCAGCAACCCGACAGGGGGATCACCCCTCCACTTT	CASNPTGGSPLHF	TRBJ1-6	TRBD1	TRBV2	-
TGTGCCAGCAGTCGGCTAGGGGTTGGGGCCAACGTCCTGACTTTC	CASSRLGVGANVLTF	TRBJ2-6	-	TRBV27	many
TGTGCCAGCAACCGACAGGGAGGGGACGGGGAGCTGTTTTTT	CASNRQGGDGELFF	TRBJ2-2	-	TRBV11-2	few
TGCAGTGCAGAGACAGGGGTGGTTGGAGAGACCCAGTACTTC	CSAETGVVGETQYF	TRBJ2-5	TRBD1	TRBV20-1	-
TGTGCCAGCAGCCAATTGGGACAGGGAAGTGAAAAACTGTTTTTT	CASSQLGQGSEKLFF	TRBJ1-4	TRBD1	TRBV3-1	few
TGTGCCAGCGGGCCCCATTGGACAGTTTCCTATGGCTACACCTTC	CASGPHWTVSYGYTF	TRBJ1-2	-	TRBV6-1	-
TGTGCCAGCAGCCGAGAAACGACAGGAGCACAAGAGACCCAGTACTTC	CASSRETTGAQETQYF	TRBJ2-5	-	TRBV6-5	many
TGCAGTGCTAACTCGGGCAGTCAAGAGACCCAGTACTTC	CSANSGSQETQYF	TRBJ2-5	-	TRBV20-1	-
TGTGCCAGCAGTTACTCTGGACAGGGTTCCGACTATGGCTACACCTTC	CASSYSGQGSDYGYTF	TRBJ1-2	TRBD1	TRBV6-6	-
TGCAGCTCTCAACGTGGGGGGGGTACGCAGTATTTT	CSSQRGGGTQYF	TRBJ2-3	TRBD2	TRBV29-1	-
TGTGCCAGCAGCTTAGATGAGGGCCCAACCTACGAGCGGTACTTC	CASSLDEGPTYERYF	TRBJ2-7	-	TRBV7-6	few
TGTGCCAGCAGCTTGGAAGGAGTCAACTATGGCTACACCTTC	CASSLEGVNYGYTF	TRBJ1-2	-	TRBV5-1	few
TGTGCCAGCAGAGGCCCGGACAGCAAGAACACTGAAGCTTTCTTT	CASRGPDSKNTEAFF	TRBJ1-1	-	TRBV6-2/TRBV6-3	once
TGTGCCAGCAGACAAACTACAGGGTCAGGCACCGGGGAGCTGTTTTTT	CASRQTTGSGTGELFF	TRBJ2-2	-	TRBV3-1	-
TGCAGTGCTAGCCTCGTGGGGACTGAAGCCTTCTTT	CSASLVGTEAFF	TRBJ1-1	-	TRBV20-1	few
TGCAGCTCCCGGACAGGGGGCTATGGCTACACCTTC	CSSRTGGYGYTF	TRBJ1-2	TRBD1	TRBV29-1	few
TGTGCCACGGGACTAGCGGGAGGGAATGAGCAGTTCTTC	CATGLAGGNEQFF	TRBJ2-1	TRBD2	TRBV27	-
TGTGCCAGCAGCTCCCGGGCCGCCGCCACAGATACGCAGTATTTT	CASSSRAAATDTQYF	TRBJ2-3	-	TRBV6-1	few
TGTGCCAGCAGCCAACGGGAGGGTATTGAGCAGTTCTTC	CASSQREGIEQFF	TRBJ2-1	TRBD2	TRBV14	-
TGTGCCAGCAGTTTTCCCTCCAGGGCCTCTGGAAACACCATATATTTT	CASSFPSRASGNTIYF	TRBJ1-3	-	TRBV12-3/TRBV12-4	once
TGTGCCAGCAGCTTAGGGGCGGGCGCCTCCTACAATGAGCAGTTCTTC	CASSLGAGASYNEQFF	TRBJ2-1	-	TRBV11-1	-
TGTGCCAGCTACTCCTTAGCGGGGGGTTTGTACGAGCAGTACTTC	CASYSLAGGLYEQYF	TRBJ2-7	TRBD2	TRBV28	-
TGTGCCAGCAGCGGAGACAGGGGGATGAACAATGAGCAGTTCTTC	CASSGDRGMNNEQFF	TRBJ2-1	TRBD1	TRBV9	-
TGTGCCAGCAGCTTAGCGGCCGGGGGCTATAACGAGCAGTACTTC	CASSLAAGGYNEQYF	TRBJ2-7	-	TRBV7-9	-
TGTGCCAGCAGCGCGGACAGGGGACTGTTCGAGCAGTACTTC	CASSADRGLFEQYF	TRBJ2-7	TRBD1	TRBV28	-
TGTGCCAGCAGTGAAAGCGGGGTGAGAACAGATACGCAGTATTTT	CASSESGVRTDTQYF	TRBJ2-3	TRBD2	TRBV6-1	few
TGTGCCAGCAGCTTAGCTAGCGGGAGGCGGAACACCGGGGAGCTGTTTTTT	CASSLASGRRNTGELFF	TRBJ2-2	TRBD2	TRBV7-2	-
TGTGCCAGCACCCCTGACGGAGGGGGCGCCTATGGCTACACCTTC	CASTPDGGGAYGYTF	TRBJ1-2	TRBD1	TRBV27	-
TGCAGTGCCCACGAATGGGGGGGGCAAGAGACCCAGTACTTC	CSAHEWGGQETQYF	TRBJ2-5	TRBD2	TRBV20-1	-
TGCGCCAGCAGCTTCTTTCCCAGGGATGGCACCTACGAGCAGTACTTC	CASSFFPRDGTYEQYF	TRBJ2-7	-	TRBV5-1	few
TGTGCCAGCGTCCCGGGACAGGGGGAAACTGAAGCTTTCTTT	CASVPGQGETEAFF	TRBJ1-1	TRBD1	TRBV28	-